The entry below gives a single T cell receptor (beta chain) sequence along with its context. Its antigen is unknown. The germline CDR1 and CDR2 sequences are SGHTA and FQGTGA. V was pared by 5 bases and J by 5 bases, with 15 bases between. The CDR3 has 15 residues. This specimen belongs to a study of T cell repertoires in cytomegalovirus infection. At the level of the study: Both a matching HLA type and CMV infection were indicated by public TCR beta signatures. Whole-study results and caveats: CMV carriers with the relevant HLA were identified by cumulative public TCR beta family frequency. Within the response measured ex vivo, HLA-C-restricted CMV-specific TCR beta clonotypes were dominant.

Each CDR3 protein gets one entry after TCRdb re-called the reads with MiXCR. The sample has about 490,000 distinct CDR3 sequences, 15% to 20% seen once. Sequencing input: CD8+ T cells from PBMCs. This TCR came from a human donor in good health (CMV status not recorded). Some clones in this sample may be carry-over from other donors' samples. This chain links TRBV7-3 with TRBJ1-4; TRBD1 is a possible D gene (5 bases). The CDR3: CASSQTGGPNEKLFF. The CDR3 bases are TGTGCCAGCAGCCAAACGGGGGGACCGAATGAAAAACTGTTTTTT.